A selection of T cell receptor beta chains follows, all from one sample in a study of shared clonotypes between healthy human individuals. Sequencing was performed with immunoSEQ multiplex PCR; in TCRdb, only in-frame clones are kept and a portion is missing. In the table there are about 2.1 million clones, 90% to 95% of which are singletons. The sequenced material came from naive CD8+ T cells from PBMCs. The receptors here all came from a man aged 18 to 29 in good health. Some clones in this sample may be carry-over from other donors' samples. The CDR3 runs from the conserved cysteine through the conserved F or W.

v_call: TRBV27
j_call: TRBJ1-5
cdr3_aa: CASSSGPRNQPQHF

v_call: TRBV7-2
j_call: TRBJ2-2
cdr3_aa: CASSFIRTSGRVATGELFF

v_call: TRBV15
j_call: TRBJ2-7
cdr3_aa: CATSRGLEEGAAYEQYF

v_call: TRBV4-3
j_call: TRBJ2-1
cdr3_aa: CASSQDWGGEDNEQFF

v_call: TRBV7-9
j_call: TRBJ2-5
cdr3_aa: CASSPTQFLETQYF

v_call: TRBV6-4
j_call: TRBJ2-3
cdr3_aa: CASSETSGSVYTQYF

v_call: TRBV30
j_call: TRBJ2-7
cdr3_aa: CAWSLGAFNEQYF

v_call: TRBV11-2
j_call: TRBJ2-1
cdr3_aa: CASARGLAGVNEQFF

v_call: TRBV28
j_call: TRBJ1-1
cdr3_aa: CASSFLGAADTEAFF

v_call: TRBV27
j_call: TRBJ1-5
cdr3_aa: CASSLWPGSREPQHF

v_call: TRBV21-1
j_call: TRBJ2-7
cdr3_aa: CASSHGKRLAAPEQYF

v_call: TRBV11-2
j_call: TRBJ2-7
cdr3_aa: CASSLGPRTSGGYEQYF

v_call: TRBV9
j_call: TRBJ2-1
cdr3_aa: CASSAGSRADYNEQFF

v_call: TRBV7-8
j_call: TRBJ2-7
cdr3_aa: CASSPLGSYEQYF

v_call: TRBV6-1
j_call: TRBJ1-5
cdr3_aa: CASSEGWPESNQPQHF

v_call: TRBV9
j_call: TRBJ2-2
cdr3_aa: CASSPQDRDTGELFF

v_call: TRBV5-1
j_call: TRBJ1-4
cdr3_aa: CASSFMGAGGQGLEKLFF

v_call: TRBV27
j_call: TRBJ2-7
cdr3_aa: CASSLTQGAASSYEQYF

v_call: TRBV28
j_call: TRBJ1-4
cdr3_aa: CASSLREGAEKLFF

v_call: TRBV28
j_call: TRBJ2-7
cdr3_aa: CASRGLAYEQYF

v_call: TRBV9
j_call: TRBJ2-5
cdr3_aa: CASSPGVAGQETQYF

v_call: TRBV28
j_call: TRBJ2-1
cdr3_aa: CASSFQLAGVDNEQFF

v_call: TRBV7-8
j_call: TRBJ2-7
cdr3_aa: CASSSQPNYEQYF

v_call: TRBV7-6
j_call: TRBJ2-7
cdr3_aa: CASSLGTSGRDSYEQYF

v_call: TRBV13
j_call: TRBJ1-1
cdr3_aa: CASSGQVNTEAFF

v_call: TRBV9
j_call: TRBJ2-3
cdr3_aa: CASSEQRVGDTQYF

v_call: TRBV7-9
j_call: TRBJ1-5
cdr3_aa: CASSAGREPQHF

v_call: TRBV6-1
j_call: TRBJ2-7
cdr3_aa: CASSVKRTGPLDEQYF

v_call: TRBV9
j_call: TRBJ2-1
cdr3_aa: CASSVGTRGYNEQFF

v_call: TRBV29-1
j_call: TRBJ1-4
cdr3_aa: CSVLGQGNEKLFF

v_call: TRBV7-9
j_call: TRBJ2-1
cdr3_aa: CASSNPLDGRGSYNEQFF

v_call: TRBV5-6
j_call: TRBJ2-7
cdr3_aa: CASSPPDAGAYEQYF

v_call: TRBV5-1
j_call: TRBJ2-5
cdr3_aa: CASSLDSGISAETQYF

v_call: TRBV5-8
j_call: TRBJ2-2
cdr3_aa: CASSQLWTANTGELFF

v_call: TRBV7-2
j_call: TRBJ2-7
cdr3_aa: CASTIRTTSGFYEQYF

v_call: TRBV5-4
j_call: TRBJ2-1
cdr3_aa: CASSFRRGGNEQFF

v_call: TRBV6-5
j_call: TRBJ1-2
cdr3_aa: CASSFLEGAYGYTF

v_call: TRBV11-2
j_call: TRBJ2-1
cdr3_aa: CASSVGASGYNEQFF

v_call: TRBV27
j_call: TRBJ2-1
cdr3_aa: CASRDRGIYNEQFF

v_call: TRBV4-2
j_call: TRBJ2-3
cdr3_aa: CASSPSIAGTGGTDTQYF

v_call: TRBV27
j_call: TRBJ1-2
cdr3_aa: CASSPLGGGNGYTF

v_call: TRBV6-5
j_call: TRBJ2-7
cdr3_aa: CASSQPRNSYEQYF

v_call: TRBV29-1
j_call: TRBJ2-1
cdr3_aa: CSVVSFNEQFF